A selection of T cell receptor beta chains follows, all from one sample in a study of OX40 agonist ivuxolimab in advanced cancers. Generated by immunoSEQ multiplex PCR, the TCRdb table keeps only in-frame clones and is missing some. The sample includes over 75,000 clones, roughly 88% of them seen just once. Sequenced here: CD4+ or CD8+ T cells sorted from blood, sampled in a trial of the OX40 agonist ivuxolimab. These receptors were obtained from an adult with an advanced solid tumor such as melanoma, head and neck, liver or kidney cancer. Both conserved end residues are part of each CDR3. The order of the fields is clone size, V gene, J gene, D gene, CDR3 protein, CDR3 DNA. D genes are given only for firm matches. Only part of the rows carry a size: once, few, many, or a class if the clone is expanded.

>-|TRBV5-1|TRBJ2-7|TRBD2
CASSLGAGEVLKAYEQYF
TGCGCCAGCAGCTTGGGAGCGGGAGAGGTGCTTAAGGCTTACGAGCAGTACTTC
>-|TRBV21-1|TRBJ1-1|-
CASSSQGGSTEAFF
TGTGCCAGCAGTTCACAGGGTGGGAGCACTGAAGCTTTCTTT
>-|TRBV19|TRBJ1-2|-
CASSMRDGYTF
TGTGCCAGTAGTATGCGTGACGGCTACACCTTC
>-|TRBV4-3|TRBJ2-5|TRBD1
CASSRTGTAQETQYF
TGCGCCAGCAGCCGTACGGGGACAGCACAAGAGACCCAGTACTTC
>-|TRBV18|TRBJ2-1|-
CASSPPTGFGRYNEQFF
TGTGCCAGCTCACCTCCGACGGGCTTCGGGCGGTACAATGAGCAGTTCTTC
>-|TRBV7-9|TRBJ2-2|TRBD2
CASSLEGTRAGELFF
TGTGCCAGCAGCTTAGAAGGGACTAGAGCCGGGGAGCTGTTTTTT
>-|TRBV27|TRBJ2-5|-
CASRVSGEETQYF
TGTGCCAGCAGAGTTTCGGGAGAGGAGACCCAGTACTTC
>-|TRBV7-9|TRBJ1-5|-
CASSYGTVVDQPQHF
TGTGCCAGCAGCTACGGGACGGTGGTAGATCAGCCCCAGCATTTT
>few|TRBV7-2|TRBJ1-5|-
CASSSDPNQPQHF
TGTGCCAGCAGCTCCGACCCTAATCAGCCCCAGCATTTT
>-|TRBV6-1|TRBJ2-3|TRBD2
CASSGGGRAPPDTQYF
TGTGCCAGCAGTGGCGGGGGGCGGGCCCCCCCAGATACGCAGTATTTT
>-|TRBV6-4|TRBJ2-3|-
CASSDSGGRGTDTQYF
TGTGCCAGCAGTGACTCTGGGGGCAGAGGCACAGATACGCAGTATTTT
>few|TRBV6-1|TRBJ2-1|-
CASLGNYNEQFF
TGTGCCAGCCTAGGGAATTACAATGAGCAGTTCTTC
>-|TRBV23-1|TRBJ2-7|-
CASSPNPLEGYEQYF
TGCGCCAGCAGCCCAAACCCCCTAGAGGGCTACGAGCAGTACTTC
>-|TRBV7-3|TRBJ2-3|TRBD1
CASSRTGGTDTQYF
TGTGCCAGCAGCCGGACAGGGGGGACAGATACGCAGTATTTT
>-|TRBV7-2|TRBJ2-5|-
CASSPTQETQYF
TGTGCCAGCAGTCCGACACAAGAGACCCAGTACTTC
>-|TRBV7-2|TRBJ2-7|-
CASSLGSNSYEQYF
TGTGCCAGCAGCTTGGGCTCAAACTCCTACGAGCAGTACTTC
>once|TRBV6-5|TRBJ2-7|-
CATSSRPGQTYEQYF
TGTGCCACCAGTTCCCGCCCCGGTCAGACCTACGAGCAGTACTTC
>-|TRBV30|TRBJ2-7|-
CAWSVRRVGYEQYF
TGTGCCTGGAGTGTACGAAGGGTGGGATACGAGCAGTACTTC
>-|TRBV30|TRBJ2-5|-
CAWSVSRWETQYF
TGTGCCTGGAGTGTATCCCGGTGGGAGACCCAGTACTTC
>-|TRBV19|TRBJ2-4|-
CASSTLRRAKNIQYF
TGTGCCAGTAGTACACTAAGAAGGGCCAAAAACATTCAGTACTTC
>-|TRBV5-4|TRBJ2-7|TRBD1
CASSWTGSYEQYF
TGTGCCAGCAGCTGGACAGGGTCCTACGAGCAGTACTTC
>-|TRBV9|TRBJ2-6|-
CASRARGSGANVLTF
TGTGCCAGCAGGGCTCGGGGTTCTGGGGCCAACGTCCTGACTTTC
>-|TRBV6-6|TRBJ1-1|TRBD1
CASSYFRTGEKAFF
TGTGCCAGCAGTTACTTCCGGACAGGGGAGAAAGCTTTCTTT
>once|TRBV30|TRBJ1-1|-
CAWSGQTNTEAFF
TGTGCCTGGAGTGGACAGACAAACACTGAAGCTTTCTTT
>-|TRBV5-1|TRBJ2-7|TRBD2
CASSSTSGISHEQYF
TGCGCCAGCAGCTCGACTAGCGGGATATCGCACGAGCAGTACTTC
>-|TRBV11-3|TRBJ2-7|TRBD1
CASSPADRGGDEQYF
TGTGCCAGCAGCCCCGCGGACAGGGGCGGGGACGAGCAGTACTTC
>-|TRBV29-1|TRBJ2-5|-
CSVESTGKTQYF
TGCAGCGTTGAATCCACGGGAAAGACCCAGTACTTC
>once|TRBV7-3|TRBJ1-2|TRBD1
CASSPHRDSYGYTF
TGTGCCAGCAGCCCCCATCGGGACAGCTATGGCTACACCTTC
>few|TRBV14|TRBJ1-1|TRBD1
CASSLIPRGYRNTEAFF
TGTGCCAGCAGCCTTATACCCAGGGGGTATCGGAACACTGAAGCTTTCTTT
>-|TRBV15|TRBJ2-4|TRBD2
CATSRPLAVAKNIQYF
TGTGCCACCAGCAGACCCCTAGCGGTAGCCAAAAACATTCAGTACTTC
>-|TRBV7-9|TRBJ1-4|-
CASSPTGGSTNEKLFF
TGTGCCAGCAGTCCAACCGGGGGCTCAACTAATGAAAAACTGTTTTTT
>-|TRBV5-4|TRBJ1-1|-
CASSQEGPNTEAFF
TGCGCCAGCAGCCAAGAAGGTCCGAACACTGAAGCTTTCTTT
>-|TRBV7-9|TRBJ2-7|TRBD2
CASRWTSGRAVKAYEQYF
TGTGCCAGCAGATGGACTAGCGGGAGGGCCGTAAAAGCATATGAGCAGTACTTC
>-|TRBV5-1|TRBJ2-1|TRBD2
CASGLAGNNEQFF
TGCGCCAGCGGACTAGCGGGTAATAATGAGCAGTTCTTC
>-|TRBV29-1|TRBJ1-2|TRBD1
CSAMGQGYGYTF
TGCAGCGCTATGGGACAGGGGTATGGCTACACCTTC
>few|TRBV5-5|TRBJ1-2|-
CASSLQTENYGYTF
TGTGCCAGCAGCCTCCAGACCGAGAACTATGGCTACACCTTC
>-|TRBV7-9|TRBJ2-7|-
CASSSYSGRGEQYF
TGTGCCAGCAGCTCATACTCGGGACGGGGCGAGCAGTACTTC
>-|TRBV20-1|TRBJ2-1|-
CSDCWNNEQFF
TGCAGCGATTGCTGGAACAATGAGCAGTTCTTC
>-|TRBV19|TRBJ2-3|TRBD2
CASSMLAGPDTQYF
TGTGCCAGTAGCATGCTAGCGGGACCAGATACGCAGTATTTT
>-|TRBV11-1|TRBJ2-2|TRBD1
CASSLNRGHGGELFF
TGTGCCAGCAGCTTAAACAGGGGGCATGGCGGGGAGCTGTTTTTT
>-|TRBV7-8|TRBJ2-3|-
CASSLGGTDTQYF
TGTGCCAGCAGCTTAGGGGGCACAGATACGCAGTATTTT
>-|TRBV5-4|TRBJ1-1|-
CASRLGTYTEAFF
TGTGCCAGCAGATTGGGAACGTACACTGAAGCTTTCTTT
>-|TRBV6-5|TRBJ2-7|-
CASRHRQGGREQYF
TGTGCCAGCAGGCATCGACAGGGAGGGCGGGAGCAGTACTTC
>-|TRBV4-1|TRBJ1-1|-
CASSQQRALAGRAEAFF
TGCGCCAGCAGCCAACAAAGGGCCCTGGCTGGTCGGGCTGAAGCTTTCTTT
>-|TRBV5-6|TRBJ2-3|-
CASSFGGTRSTDTQYF
TGTGCCAGCAGCTTCGGGGGAACACGTAGCACAGATACGCAGTATTTT
>-|TRBV10-3|TRBJ2-7|-
CAIKSDGGGSYEQYF
TGTGCCATCAAATCGGACGGAGGAGGCTCCTACGAGCAGTACTTC
>-|TRBV5-6|TRBJ2-7|-
CASSSWDTTYEQYF
TGTGCCAGCAGCTCGTGGGACACCACCTACGAGCAGTACTTC
>-|TRBV7-3|TRBJ2-3|-
CASSATDTQYF
TGTGCCAGCAGCGCCACAGATACGCAGTATTTT
>-|TRBV9|TRBJ1-3|-
CASSVAPQQGYSGNTIYF
TGTGCCAGCAGCGTAGCTCCACAACAGGGTTACTCTGGAAACACCATATATTTT
>-|TRBV5-1|TRBJ2-3|-
CASSSTGGTDTQYF
TGCGCCAGCAGCTCCACGGGGGGCACAGATACGCAGTATTTT
>medium-sized|TRBV5-1|TRBJ2-7|TRBD2
CASSRSSGRAGEQYF
TGCGCCAGCAGCCGCTCCAGCGGGAGGGCCGGGGAGCAGTACTTC
>-|TRBV10-2|TRBJ1-4|-
CASSESAGEKLFF
TGCGCCAGCAGTGAGTCGGCAGGGGAGAAACTGTTTTTT
>-|TRBV6-5|TRBJ2-1|-
CASSYGRGSDNEQFF
TGTGCCAGCAGTTACGGTCGGGGGTCAGACAATGAGCAGTTCTTC